The T cell receptor (beta chain) described here comes from a study of T cells after yellow fever vaccination. Study summary: Low-cell-number fractions were prepared with SMART-Seq v4 Ultra Low Input.

The study made its TCR cDNA through 5'RACE template switching. That step introduced a universal primer site along with UMIs. TCRdb recomputed calls from the 5' RACE reads with MiXCR, one row per CDR3 protein. The sample contains a few hundred thousand distinct CDR3 sequences, around 4% of which appear only once. Germline CDR1 reads SGHRS; CDR2 reads YFSETQ. This CDR3 region has 14 residues. The V gene lost 1 base and the J gene lost 7 bases, with 14 bases spanning the gap. Regarding the study as a whole: Subsequent to the booster, the majority of primary-vaccination clones reappeared (roughly 97% CD4, 85% to 90% CD8).

Points on this clonotype: Its antigen is unknown.

The receptor was derived from a man aged 18 to 30 who received the YFV17D yellow fever vaccine. The chain uses TRBV5-1 and TRBJ1-1, with D possibly matching TRBD1 (5 bases). Material: PBMCs, obtained on the day of the yellow fever booster vaccination. The CDR3 spells CASSLRGEGGEAFF. In nucleotides, the CDR3 is TGCGCCAGCAGCTTGAGAGGGGAAGGCGGTGAAGCTTTCTTT.